The rows below give T cell receptor beta chains drawn from one sample of a study of a mutant IDH1 vaccine in newly diagnosed glioma. These receptors' targets are unknown. Libraries were prepared by immunoSEQ multiplex PCR; TCRdb keeps only in-frame clonotypes and omits some of them. The sample carries around 50,000 clones, around four fifths recorded once. Source: PBMCs, taken from a glioma patient whose treatment included an IDH1 peptide vaccine. The receptors derive from a man in his forties with glioma. Both conserved end residues are trimmed from each CDR3.

j_gene,v_gene,len,CDR3aa
TRBJ1-5,TRBV2,12,ASSDDTYNQPQH
TRBJ1-1,TRBV9,10,ASSPGLGEAF
TRBJ2-7,TRBV18,12,ASSPTQEAYEQY
TRBJ1-4,TRBV29-1,11,SVMRQLNEKLF
TRBJ1-1,TRBV29-1,11,SVADPWNTEAF
TRBJ1-2,TRBV10-3,14,AISGGGAWLNYGYT
TRBJ2-7,TRBV10-3,13,AIKPAGTGFYEQY
TRBJ1-2,TRBV27,11,ASTDRGMRGYT
TRBJ2-7,TRBV6-5,12,ASSLSRGQDEQY
TRBJ2-2,TRBV7-2,13,ASSLDRVYTGELF
TRBJ2-1,TRBV6-1,13,ASRGKRGPYNEQF